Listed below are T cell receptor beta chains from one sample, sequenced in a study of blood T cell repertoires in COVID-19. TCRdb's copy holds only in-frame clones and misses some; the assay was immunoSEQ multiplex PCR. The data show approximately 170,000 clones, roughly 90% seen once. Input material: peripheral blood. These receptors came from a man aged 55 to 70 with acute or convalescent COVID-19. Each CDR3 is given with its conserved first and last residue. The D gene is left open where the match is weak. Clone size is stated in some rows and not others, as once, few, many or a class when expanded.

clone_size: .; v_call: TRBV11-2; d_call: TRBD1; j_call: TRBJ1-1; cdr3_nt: TGTGCCAGCAGGCATAGACAGGGGATGATGAACACTGAAGCTTTCTTT; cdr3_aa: CASRHRQGMMNTEAFF
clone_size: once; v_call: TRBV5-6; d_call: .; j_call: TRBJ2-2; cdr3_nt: TGTGCCAGCAGCCCGTATTTCCGGGAGAGAGCCGGGGAGCTGTTTTTT; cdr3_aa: CASSPYFRERAGELFF
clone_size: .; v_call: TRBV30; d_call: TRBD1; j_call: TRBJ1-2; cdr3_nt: TGTGCCTGGAGTGTAAGCAGGGGGCTTGGCTACACCTTC; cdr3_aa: CAWSVSRGLGYTF
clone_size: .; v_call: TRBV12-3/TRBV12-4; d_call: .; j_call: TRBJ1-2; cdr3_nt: TGTGCCAGCAGCCCTGCCTATAACTATGGCTACACCTTC; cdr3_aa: CASSPAYNYGYTF
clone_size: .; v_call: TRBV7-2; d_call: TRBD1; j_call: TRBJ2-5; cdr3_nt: TGTGCCAGCAGCGTAGACAGGGGACGAGAGACCCAGTACTTC; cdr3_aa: CASSVDRGRETQYF
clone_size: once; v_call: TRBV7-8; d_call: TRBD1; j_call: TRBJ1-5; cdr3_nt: TGTGCCAGCAGCAGCCGGACAGGAGACAATCAGCCCCAGCATTTT; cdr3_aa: CASSSRTGDNQPQHF
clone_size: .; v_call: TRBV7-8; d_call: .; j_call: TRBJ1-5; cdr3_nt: TGTGCCAGCAGCTTTGGCCAGATGGGCAATCAGCCCCAGCATTTT; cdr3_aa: CASSFGQMGNQPQHF
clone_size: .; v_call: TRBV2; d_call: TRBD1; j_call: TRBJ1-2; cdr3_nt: TGTGCCGGGGGACGTCAAGGACAGGGGGGCCCCGGTGGGTACACCTTC; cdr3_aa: CAGGRQGQGGPGGYTF
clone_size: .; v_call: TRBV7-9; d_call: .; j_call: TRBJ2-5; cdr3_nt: TGTGCCAGCAGCCCCACCGAGACGCGGGAAGAGACCCAGTACTTC; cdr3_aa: CASSPTETREETQYF
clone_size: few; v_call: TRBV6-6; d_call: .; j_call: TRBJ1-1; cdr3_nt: TGTGCCAGCAGACGACAGGCTTATGGGGCTTTCTTT; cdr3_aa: CASRRQAYGAFF
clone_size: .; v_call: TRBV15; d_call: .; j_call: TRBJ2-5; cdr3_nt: TGTGCCACCAGCAGAGATACCGGGATAGGAGAGACCCAGTACTTC; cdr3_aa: CATSRDTGIGETQYF
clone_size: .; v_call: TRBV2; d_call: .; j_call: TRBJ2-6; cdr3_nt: TGTGCCAGCAGTGGAAGAACAGGTCTAAGCTCTGGGGCCAACGTCCTGACTTTC; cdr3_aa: CASSGRTGLSSGANVLTF
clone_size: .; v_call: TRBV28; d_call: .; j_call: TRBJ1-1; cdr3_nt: TGTGCCAGCAAAGATCCTCCACAGTGGAACACTGAAGCTTTCTTT; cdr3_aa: CASKDPPQWNTEAFF
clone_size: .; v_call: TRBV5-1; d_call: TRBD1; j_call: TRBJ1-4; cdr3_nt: TGCGCCAGCAGCTGGGGACAGGGGGCGCCGGAAAAACTGTTTTTT; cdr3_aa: CASSWGQGAPEKLFF
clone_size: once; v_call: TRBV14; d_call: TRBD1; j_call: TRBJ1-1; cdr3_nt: TGTGCCAGCAGCCAAGTGAACAGGGGGCAACGCACTGAAGCTTTCTTT; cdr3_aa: CASSQVNRGQRTEAFF
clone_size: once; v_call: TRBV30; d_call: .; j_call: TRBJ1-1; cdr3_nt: TGTGCCTGGAGTGTCGGGGACACTGAAGCTTTCTTT; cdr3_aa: CAWSVGDTEAFF
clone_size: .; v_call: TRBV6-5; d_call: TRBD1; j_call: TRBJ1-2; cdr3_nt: TGTGCCAGCAGTTACTGGACAGGGGGCACTAACTATGGCTACACCTTC; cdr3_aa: CASSYWTGGTNYGYTF
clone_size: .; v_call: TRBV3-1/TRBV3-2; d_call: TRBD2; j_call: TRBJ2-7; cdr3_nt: TGTGCCAGCAGCCCTCCGGGACTAGCGGGATTCTACGAGCAGTACTTC; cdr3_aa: CASSPPGLAGFYEQYF
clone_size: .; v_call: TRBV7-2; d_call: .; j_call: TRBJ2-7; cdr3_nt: TGTGCCAGCAGCTTGAGGGGGGGTGGCTACGAGCAGTACTTC; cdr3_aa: CASSLRGGGYEQYF
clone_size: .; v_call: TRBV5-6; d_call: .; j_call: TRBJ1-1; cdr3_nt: TGTGCCAGCAGCTTGGTGGGTGTGACAGCCACTGAAGCTTTCTTT; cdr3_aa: CASSLVGVTATEAFF
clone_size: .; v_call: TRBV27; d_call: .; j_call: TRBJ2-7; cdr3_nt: TGTGCCAGCAGCCCCCGACTATCCCAGATCTACGAGCAGTACTTC; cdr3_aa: CASSPRLSQIYEQYF
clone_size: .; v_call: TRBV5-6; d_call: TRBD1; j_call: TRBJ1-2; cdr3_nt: TGTGCCAGCAGCTGGGGGACAGGGGACTATGGCTACACCTTC; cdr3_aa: CASSWGTGDYGYTF
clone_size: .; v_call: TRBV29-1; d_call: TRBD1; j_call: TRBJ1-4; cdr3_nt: TGCAGCGTGCGGGACAGGGTCGCGACTAATGAAAAACTGTTTTTT; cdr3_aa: CSVRDRVATNEKLFF
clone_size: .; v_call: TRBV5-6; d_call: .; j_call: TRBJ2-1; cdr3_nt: TGTGCCAGCAGCCTAACCTTAGAGCAGTTCTTC; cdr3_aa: CASSLTLEQFF
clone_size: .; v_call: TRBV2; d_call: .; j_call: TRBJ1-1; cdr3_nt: TGTGCCAGCAGTGAAATGGGTAGCAGGGCCACCACTGAAGCTTTCTTT; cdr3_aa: CASSEMGSRATTEAFF
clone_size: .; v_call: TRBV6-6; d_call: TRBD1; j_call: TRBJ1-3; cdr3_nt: TGTGCCAGCAGTTACGGGACAGGGGCTGGAAACACCATATATTTT; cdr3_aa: CASSYGTGAGNTIYF
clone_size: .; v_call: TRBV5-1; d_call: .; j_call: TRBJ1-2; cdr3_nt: TGCGCCAGCAAACAGGGATCCTATGGCTACACCTTC; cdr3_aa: CASKQGSYGYTF
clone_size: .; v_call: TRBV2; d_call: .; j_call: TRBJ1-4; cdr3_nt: TGTGCCAGCGACACAACTAATGAAAAACTGTTTTTT; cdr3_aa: CASDTTNEKLFF
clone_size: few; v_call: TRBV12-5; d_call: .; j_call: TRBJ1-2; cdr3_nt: TGTGCTAGTGGTTTAGGGGGATTCATTTACTATGGCTACACCTTC; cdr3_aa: CASGLGGFIYYGYTF
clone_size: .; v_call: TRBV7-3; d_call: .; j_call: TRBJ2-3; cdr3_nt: TGTGCCAGCAGCTTATATCCCGCAGAGGACTGGATGGCGGATACGCAGTATTTT; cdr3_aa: CASSLYPAEDWMADTQYF
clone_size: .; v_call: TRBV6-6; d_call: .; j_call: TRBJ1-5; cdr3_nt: TGTGCCAGCAGTTACTCGCAGCAGCCCCAGCATTTT; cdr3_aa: CASSYSQQPQHF
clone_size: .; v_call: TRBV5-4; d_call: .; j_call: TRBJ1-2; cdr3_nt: TGTGCCAGCAGCTTGGTGGAGGATCGGGGCTACACCTTC; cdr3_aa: CASSLVEDRGYTF
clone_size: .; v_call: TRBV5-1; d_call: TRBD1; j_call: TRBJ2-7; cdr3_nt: TGCGCCAGCAGCTTGGTGGCTGGGACAGGGATCTACGAGCAGTACTTC; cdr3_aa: CASSLVAGTGIYEQYF
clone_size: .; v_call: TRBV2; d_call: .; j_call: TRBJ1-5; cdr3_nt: TGTGCCAGCAGGTTTAGGGGTAATCAGCCCCAGCATTTT; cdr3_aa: CASRFRGNQPQHF
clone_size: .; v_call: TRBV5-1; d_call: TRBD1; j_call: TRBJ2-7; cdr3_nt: TGCGCCAGCAGCCTCCCCGGGACAGGTACCTACGAGCAGTACTTC; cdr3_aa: CASSLPGTGTYEQYF
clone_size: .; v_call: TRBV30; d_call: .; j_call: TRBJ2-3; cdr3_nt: TGTGCCTGGAGTTTCCGGGACTTCGCCACAGATACGCAGTATTTT; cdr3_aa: CAWSFRDFATDTQYF
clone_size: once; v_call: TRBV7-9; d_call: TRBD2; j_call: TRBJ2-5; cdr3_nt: TGTGCCAGCAGCTTTAGCGGGGAAGAGACCCAGTACTTC; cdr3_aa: CASSFSGEETQYF
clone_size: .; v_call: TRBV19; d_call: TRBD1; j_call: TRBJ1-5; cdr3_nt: TGTGCCAGTAGTCCGGGAGGGACAGGGAGGCAGCCCCAGCATTTT; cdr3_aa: CASSPGGTGRQPQHF
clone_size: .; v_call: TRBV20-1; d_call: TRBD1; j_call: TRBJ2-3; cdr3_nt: TGCAGTGCTAGTCATGGACAGGCCACAGATACGCAGTATTTT; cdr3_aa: CSASHGQATDTQYF
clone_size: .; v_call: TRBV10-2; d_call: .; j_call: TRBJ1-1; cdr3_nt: TGCGCCAGCAGTGAGACCGGTTCAGGCACTGAAGCTTTCTTT; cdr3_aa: CASSETGSGTEAFF
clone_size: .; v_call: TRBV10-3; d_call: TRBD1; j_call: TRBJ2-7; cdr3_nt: TGTGCCATCAGTGTTGGACAGGGAGCCGAACAGTACTTC; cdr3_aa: CAISVGQGAEQYF
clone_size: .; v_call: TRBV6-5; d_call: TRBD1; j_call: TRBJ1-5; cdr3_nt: TGTGCCAGCAGCGGGACAGTCAATCAGCCCCAGCATTTT; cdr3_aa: CASSGTVNQPQHF
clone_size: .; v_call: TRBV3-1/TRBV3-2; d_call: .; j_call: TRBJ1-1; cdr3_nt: TGTGCCAGCAGCCAAGAGAGATACACTGAAGCTTTCTTT; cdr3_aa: CASSQERYTEAFF
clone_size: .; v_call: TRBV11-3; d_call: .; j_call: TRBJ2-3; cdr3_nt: TGTGCCAGCAGCTCGCGACAGGCAAGCACAGATACGCAGTATTTT; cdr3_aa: CASSSRQASTDTQYF
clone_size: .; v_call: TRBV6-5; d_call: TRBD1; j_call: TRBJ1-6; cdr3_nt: TGTGCCAGCAGCGACCGGACAGGGGATAATTCACCCCTCCACTTT; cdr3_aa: CASSDRTGDNSPLHF
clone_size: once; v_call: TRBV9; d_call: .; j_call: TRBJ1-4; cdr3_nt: TGTGCCAGCAGCCCCTCCGGGGGGGGACCTAATGAAAAACTGTTTTTT; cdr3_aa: CASSPSGGGPNEKLFF
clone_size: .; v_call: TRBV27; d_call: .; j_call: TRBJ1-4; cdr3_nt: TGTGCCAGCAGGGGCATGGGTGCGAAACTGTTTTTT; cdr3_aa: CASRGMGAKLFF
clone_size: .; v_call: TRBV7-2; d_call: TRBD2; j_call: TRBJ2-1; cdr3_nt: TGTGCCAGCAGCTTAGGCCCTGGGGCTAGCGGGGGGGTTTTGAGTGAGCAGTTCTTC; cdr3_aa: CASSLGPGASGGVLSEQFF
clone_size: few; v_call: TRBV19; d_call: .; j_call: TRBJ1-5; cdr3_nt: TGTGCCAGTAGTGAGAGGGTGAGACAGCCCCAGCATTTT; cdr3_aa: CASSERVRQPQHF
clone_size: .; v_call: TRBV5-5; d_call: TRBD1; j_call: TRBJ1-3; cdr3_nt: TGTGCCAGCAGCTACAGGGGAGTCTCTGGAAACACCATATATTTT; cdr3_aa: CASSYRGVSGNTIYF
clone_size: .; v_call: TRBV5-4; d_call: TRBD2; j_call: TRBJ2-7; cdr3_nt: TGTGCCAGCAGCCCCGGTGGGGGGGAATCCTACGAGCAGTACTTC; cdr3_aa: CASSPGGGESYEQYF
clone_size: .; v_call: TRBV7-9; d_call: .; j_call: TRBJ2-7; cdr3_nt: TGTGCCAGCAGCTTAGGGTCGGGACTGTTCGAGCAGTACTTC; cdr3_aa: CASSLGSGLFEQYF
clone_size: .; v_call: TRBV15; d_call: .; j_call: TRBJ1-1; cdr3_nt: TGTGCCACCAGCAGAGTATCGGGGACTGAAGCTTTCTTT; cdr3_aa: CATSRVSGTEAFF
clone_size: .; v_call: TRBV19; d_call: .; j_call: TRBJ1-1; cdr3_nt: TGTGCCAGTACCATGGGTCCAGGGGTTAATTATGAAGCTTTCTTT; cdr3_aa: CASTMGPGVNYEAFF
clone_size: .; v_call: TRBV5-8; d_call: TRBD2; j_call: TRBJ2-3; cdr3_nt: TGTGCCAGCAGCTTAATAGCGGGAGGAGGCACAGATACGCAGTATTTT; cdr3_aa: CASSLIAGGGTDTQYF
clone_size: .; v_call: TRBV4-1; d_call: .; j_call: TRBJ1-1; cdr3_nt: TGCGCCAGCAGCCAAGGTTTCACAGCCATGAACACTGAAGCTTTCTTT; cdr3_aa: CASSQGFTAMNTEAFF
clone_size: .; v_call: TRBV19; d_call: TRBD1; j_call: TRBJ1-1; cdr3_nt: TGTGCCAGTAGTTCGGGACAGGCCCTGAAGAACACTGAAGCTTTCTTT; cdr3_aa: CASSSGQALKNTEAFF
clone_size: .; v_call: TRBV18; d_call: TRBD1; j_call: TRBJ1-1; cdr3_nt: TGTGCCAGCTCACCCACAGGGACAGACACTGAAGCTTTCTTT; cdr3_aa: CASSPTGTDTEAFF